This TCR beta chain was obtained from a study of CD8+CD57+ T cells in acquired aplastic anemia. In the study overall: Sorted CD4+ and CD8+ cell DNA averaged 3.2 ug.

As concerns this clonotype: The antigen is unknown.

CDR1 is SGHVS and CDR2 is FNYEAQ in the germline V gene. The CDR3 length is 16 residues. V shed 5 bases and J 5 bases; nucleotides not matched to a gene: 8. Study-wide points: Researchers reported that CD8+ Simpson's diversity was not significantly different in patients versus controls. Patients and controls shared twenty-nine CD8+ CDR3 sequences.

The study profiled TCR beta VDJ and CDR3 using genomic DNA as template. TCRdb recomputed calls from the reads with MiXCR, one row per CDR3 protein. The data contain some 210,000 distinct CDR3 sequences, 61% of them singletons. V usage is TRBV7-6 and J usage is TRBJ1-4, with 10 bases matching TRBD1. The material sequenced was sorted CD4+, CD8+, or CD8+CD57+ T cells (not recorded which) from PBMCs. The TCR was taken from a human donor in good health. The CDR3 protein is CASSVLRGQGNEKLFF. The CDR3 coding sequence is TGTGCCAGCAGCGTACTTAGGGGACAGGGGAATGAAAAACTGTTTTTT.